This T cell receptor (beta chain) was sequenced in a study of CD8 T cells in Susac syndrome. The germline V and J ends were trimmed by 5 bases and 1 base, with 21 bases remaining between them. Germline lookup yields CDR1 MDHEN and CDR2 SYDVKM. The CDR3 sequence is 17 residues long. This clonotype was detected once. From blood CD8+ and CD4+ T cells, TCR beta sequences were generated. Reverse transcription used 0.5 to 1 ug RNA and random hexamers. TCRdb re-derived calls from the immunoSEQ multiplex PCR reads in MiXCR, one entry per CDR3 protein. This sample carries tens of thousands of distinct CDR3 sequences, 93% of them seen once, and the ten largest clones take less than 0.19%.

The V call is TRBV28, the J call TRBJ2-7; the D gene is possibly TRBD1 (5 bases). This clonotype was obtained from a human donor with Susac syndrome. Sequenced input: CD4+ T cells from PBMCs. This CDR3 is CASSPMGGAGKSYEQYF. CDR3 sequence (DNA): TGTGCCAGCAGTCCTATGGGTGGGGCAGGGAAGTCCTACGAGCAGTACTTC.